The clone carrying this T cell receptor beta chain appeared once. The entry originates in a study of T cell responses to AZD1222 COVID-19 vaccine. Study in general: Pooled in the analysis were second doses at about 4 or about 12 weeks.

Method: immunoSEQ multiplex PCR; TCRdb's copy keeps in-frame clones and lacks some. Of 150,000 or so clones in the sample, over 75% are singletons; the top ten hold more than 1.2%. Trimming took off 2 bases at V and 1 base at J, with 2 bases between the two ends. The germline CDR1 and CDR2 sequences are SGHNT and YYREEE (reference sequence). The CDR3 is 12 residues long. The gene calls are TRBV5-4 and TRBJ2-3; D uncertain. This sequence was found in an adult in good health. Sequencing was performed on peripheral blood, taken on day 0 of AZD1222 vaccination. This CDR3 reads CASSFGTDTQYF. CDR3 coding DNA: TGTGCCAGCAGCTTTGGCACAGATACGCAGTATTTT.